This TCR beta chain was documented in a study of T cell changes during pregnancy in multiple sclerosis. This CDR3 comprises 14 residues. Germline loops: CDR1 SEHNR, CDR2 FQNEAQ (reference sequence). Losses at the gene ends were 5 bases for V and 1 base for J; bases not matched to a gene: 2. Clones were read by immunoSEQ multiplex PCR, and TCRdb kept only the in-frame ones, dropping some. There are just under 85,000 clones in the sample; about nine tenths occur only once, and 2.5% lies in the top ten. V and J are TRBV7-9 and TRBJ1-5; 7 bases fit TRBD1. The sequenced sample was peripheral blood, obtained in the first trimester of pregnancy. The clonotype comes from a female donor with multiple sclerosis, enrolled in a pregnancy study. CDR3 in amino acids: CASSGGQSNQPQHF. In DNA form, the CDR3 reads TGTGCCAGCAGCGGGGGACAGAGCAATCAGCCCCAGCATTTT.